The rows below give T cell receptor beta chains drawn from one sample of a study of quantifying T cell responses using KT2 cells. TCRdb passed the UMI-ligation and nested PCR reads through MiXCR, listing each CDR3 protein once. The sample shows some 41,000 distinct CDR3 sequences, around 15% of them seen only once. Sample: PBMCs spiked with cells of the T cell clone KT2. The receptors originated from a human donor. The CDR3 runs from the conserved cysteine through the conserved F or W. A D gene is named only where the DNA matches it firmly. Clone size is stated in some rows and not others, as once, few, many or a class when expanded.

TGTGCCAGCAGTTCCTCAGGTTCGCGGGGGGCCCTTCGTAAGCAGTTCTTC | CASSSSGSRGALRKQFF | TRBJ2-1 | NA | TRBD2 | TRBV12-3/TRBV12-4
TGCGCCAGCAGCCAAGATCTAAAAGAGACCCAGTACTTC | CASSQDLKETQYF | TRBJ2-5 | few | NA | TRBV4-3
TGTGCCAGCAGCTTCCCTTCGGGGACAGCTTTCTTT | CASSFPSGTAFF | TRBJ1-1 | NA | NA | TRBV5-4
TGTGCCAGCCAAAGAGCGAGGGACAGCTCCTACAATGAGCAGTTCTTC | CASQRARDSSYNEQFF | TRBJ2-1 | NA | TRBD1 | TRBV7-2
TGTGCCAGCGTTCAGGGACCCAATCAGCCCCAGCATTTT | CASVQGPNQPQHF | TRBJ1-5 | few | NA | TRBV12-3/TRBV12-4
TGTGCCACCAGTGACCCGACAGTATGGAGCACAGATACGCAGTATTTT | CATSDPTVWSTDTQYF | TRBJ2-3 | NA | NA | TRBV24-1
TGCAGTGCGTGGACAGGGAATAATTCACCCCTCCACTTT | CSAWTGNNSPLHF | TRBJ1-6 | many | TRBD1 | TRBV20-1
TGTGCCAGCAGTTCAAGCGGGAGGGCCGGCAATGAGCAGTTCTTC | CASSSSGRAGNEQFF | TRBJ2-1 | NA | TRBD2 | TRBV28
TGTGCCAGCAGCGACACGGGGGGTTACAGCTCCTACAATGAGCAGTTCTTC | CASSDTGGYSSYNEQFF | TRBJ2-1 | NA | TRBD2 | TRBV9
TGCAGTGCTCGGGACAGTCTCGCGGGTGGCTACACCTTC | CSARDSLAGGYTF | TRBJ1-2 | few | TRBD1 | TRBV20-1
TGCGCCAGCAGCTCCCAGGGGAAAGAGACCCAGTACTTC | CASSSQGKETQYF | TRBJ2-5 | many | NA | TRBV5-1
TGTGCCAGCAGCTTGGGCCCGGACCGAAACACCGGGGAGCTGTTTTTT | CASSLGPDRNTGELFF | TRBJ2-2 | few | NA | TRBV9
TGTGCCAGCAGTTACGGGACAGGGGTTAGAAACACTGAAGCTTTCTTT | CASSYGTGVRNTEAFF | TRBJ1-1 | few | TRBD1 | TRBV6-2/TRBV6-3
TGTGCCAGCAGCGTAGGGGACTCGCAAATCCGGCAGTTCTTC | CASSVGDSQIRQFF | TRBJ2-1 | few | NA | TRBV9
TGTGCCAGCAGCCTCCGTGGACTAGCGGGAGGAGGTAATGAGCAGTTCTTC | CASSLRGLAGGGNEQFF | TRBJ2-1 | NA | TRBD2 | TRBV11-3
TGTGCCAGCAGCTTCTTCCCGGCCAGCAACACCGGGGAGCTGTTTTTT | CASSFFPASNTGELFF | TRBJ2-2 | few | NA | TRBV5-5
TGCGCCAGCAGCCAGACAGGGGATCTCTCATCACCCCTCCACTTT | CASSQTGDLSSPLHF | TRBJ1-6 | few | TRBD1 | TRBV4-3
TGCAGTGCTAGAGATTGGGGTTCTAGCGAGGGGGCAGATACGCAGTATTTT | CSARDWGSSEGADTQYF | TRBJ2-3 | NA | NA | TRBV20-1
TGTGCCAGCAGCCCGGGACAGGGGGCAATTAAAGCTTTCTTT | CASSPGQGAIKAFF | TRBJ1-1 | few | TRBD1 | TRBV11-2
TGCGCCAGCAGCCAATCGACTAGCGGGAGAATATACCGGGTTCCCTACAATGAGCAGTTCTTC | CASSQSTSGRIYRVPYNEQFF | TRBJ2-1 | few | TRBD2 | TRBV4-3
TGTGCCAGCAGTAACGGTGATAGGTACACTGAAGCTTTCTTT | CASSNGDRYTEAFF | TRBJ1-1 | few | NA | TRBV6-5
TGTGCCAGTAGTCCCGGCCGACAGACCGGGGAGCTGTTTTTT | CASSPGRQTGELFF | TRBJ2-2 | NA | NA | TRBV19
TGTGCCAGCAGACCACAAACTGAAGCTTTCTTT | CASRPQTEAFF | TRBJ1-1 | few | NA | TRBV2
TGTGCCAGCAGCTTGGTTGACAGGGAAGGTACGCAGTATTTT | CASSLVDREGTQYF | TRBJ2-3 | few | TRBD1 | TRBV7-2
TGCGCCAGCAGCCACTTAGCGGGGGGCTCAGGGATCAAAAACATTCAGTACTTC | CASSHLAGGSGIKNIQYF | TRBJ2-4 | few | TRBD2 | TRBV4-1
TGCGCCAGCAGCTTGTTCGGGACAGAAGCTTTCTTT | CASSLFGTEAFF | TRBJ1-1 | NA | NA | TRBV5-1
TGTGCCAGCAGCGTGACTAGCGGGGAAGAGACCCAGTACTTC | CASSVTSGEETQYF | TRBJ2-5 | many | TRBD2 | TRBV4-2
TGTGCCAGCAGCTTAACTGTGGGAGGGCCTCAGAATGAGCAGTTCTTC | CASSLTVGGPQNEQFF | TRBJ2-1 | few | TRBD2 | TRBV7-3
TGTGCCAGCCAGAGGGTAGAGCACACTGAAGCTTTCTTT | CASQRVEHTEAFF | TRBJ1-1 | NA | NA | TRBV12-3/TRBV12-4
TGTGCCAGTAGTATAGATACAGGGGGCTACAATCAGCCCCAGCATTTT | CASSIDTGGYNQPQHF | TRBJ1-5 | NA | TRBD1 | TRBV19
TGCAGTGCTTTGAGGAGTGACAGCCCATACGAGCAGTACTTC | CSALRSDSPYEQYF | TRBJ2-7 | NA | NA | TRBV20-1
TGTGCCAGCAGAACGGGACTAGCGGGGGTCCCAGGCTACCTTGGGGGATATGAGCAGTTCTTC | CASRTGLAGVPGYLGGYEQFF | TRBJ2-1 | many | TRBD2 | TRBV12-3/TRBV12-4
TGCGCCAGCAGCCAAGATCGACTAGCGGGTCCCACAGATACGCAGTATTTT | CASSQDRLAGPTDTQYF | TRBJ2-3 | NA | TRBD2 | TRBV4-1
TGTGCCAGCAGTGACTCAAATGGAAAGGGGCGGCGCAATCAGCCCCAGCATTTT | CASSDSNGKGRRNQPQHF | TRBJ1-5 | NA | NA | TRBV6-4
TGTGCCTGGAGTCCCAAGCCCGGAGCCTACGAGCAGTACTTC | CAWSPKPGAYEQYF | TRBJ2-7 | many | NA | TRBV30